A selection of T cell receptor beta chains follows, all from one sample in a study of shared clonotypes between healthy human individuals. Here immunoSEQ multiplex PCR was the method, and the copy in TCRdb shows in-frame clones only, minus some. The data contain approximately 650,000 clones, 95% to 96% of them singletons. Sequencing used naive CD8+ T cells sorted from blood. These receptors were taken from a woman in her 30s in good health. Each CDR3 is given with its conserved first and last residue. The order of the fields is V gene, J gene, D gene, clone size, CDR3 protein, CDR3 DNA. A D gene is named only where the DNA matches it firmly. Expanded clones are given a class, and other clones once, few, many or no size at all.

v_call: TRBV4-1
j_call: TRBJ2-4
d_call: TRBD2
clone_size: -
cdr3_aa: CASSRRDLSGKGYIQYF
cdr3_nt: TGCGCCAGCAGCCGACGAGACCTTAGCGGGAAGGGATACATTCAGTACTTC

v_call: TRBV7-8
j_call: TRBJ2-1
d_call: -
clone_size: -
cdr3_aa: CASSLRGAGARSNEQFF
cdr3_nt: TGTGCCAGCAGCTTACGGGGGGCCGGGGCCCGCAGTAATGAGCAGTTCTTC

v_call: TRBV5-4
j_call: TRBJ2-7
d_call: TRBD2
clone_size: once
cdr3_aa: CASRLAGTYEQYF
cdr3_nt: TGTGCCAGCCGGCTAGCGGGGACTTACGAGCAGTACTTC

v_call: TRBV29-1
j_call: TRBJ2-2
d_call: TRBD2
clone_size: -
cdr3_aa: CSVEGLAGSNTGELFF
cdr3_nt: TGCAGCGTTGAGGGACTAGCGGGCTCGAACACCGGGGAGCTGTTTTTT

v_call: TRBV7-8
j_call: TRBJ2-1
d_call: TRBD2
clone_size: -
cdr3_aa: CASSLALAGGPESYNEQFF
cdr3_nt: TGTGCCAGCAGCTTAGCCCTAGCGGGAGGGCCTGAGTCCTACAATGAGCAGTTCTTC

v_call: TRBV28
j_call: TRBJ2-5
d_call: -
clone_size: -
cdr3_aa: CASSRTDLRQTQYF
cdr3_nt: TGTGCCAGCAGTCGGACTGACCTGAGGCAGACCCAGTACTTC

v_call: TRBV27
j_call: TRBJ2-7
d_call: -
clone_size: -
cdr3_aa: CASSTGIEQYF
cdr3_nt: TGTGCCAGCAGTACAGGGATCGAGCAGTACTTC

v_call: TRBV29-1
j_call: TRBJ2-6
d_call: -
clone_size: -
cdr3_aa: CSVVFVRGTGANVLTF
cdr3_nt: TGCAGCGTTGTATTCGTGCGGGGAACTGGGGCCAACGTCCTGACTTTC

v_call: TRBV10-3
j_call: TRBJ1-3
d_call: TRBD1
clone_size: once
cdr3_aa: CAITPVDRVLSGAGNTIYF
cdr3_nt: TGTGCCATCACCCCCGTGGACAGGGTGCTTTCAGGCGCTGGAAACACCATATATTTT

v_call: TRBV4-1
j_call: TRBJ2-1
d_call: TRBD2
clone_size: -
cdr3_aa: CASSQDWRGGYNEQFF
cdr3_nt: TGCGCCAGCAGCCAAGATTGGCGGGGGGGATACAATGAGCAGTTCTTC

v_call: TRBV6-5
j_call: TRBJ2-5
d_call: -
clone_size: once
cdr3_aa: CASSYSNPGHQETQYF
cdr3_nt: TGTGCCAGCAGTTACTCGAACCCTGGGCACCAAGAGACCCAGTACTTC

v_call: TRBV19
j_call: TRBJ2-1
d_call: TRBD2
clone_size: -
cdr3_aa: CASRRGTSGFFSSYNEQFF
cdr3_nt: TGTGCCAGTAGACGCGGGACTAGCGGGTTCTTCAGCTCCTACAATGAGCAGTTCTTC

v_call: TRBV2
j_call: TRBJ2-1
d_call: -
clone_size: -
cdr3_aa: CASSERATGNEQFF
cdr3_nt: TGTGCCAGCAGTGAAAGGGCGACGGGCAATGAGCAGTTCTTC

v_call: TRBV4-2
j_call: TRBJ2-7
d_call: TRBD1
clone_size: -
cdr3_aa: CASSQEKPGQALIYEQYF
cdr3_nt: TGTGCCAGCAGCCAAGAAAAACCGGGACAGGCGCTAATTTACGAGCAGTACTTC

v_call: TRBV19
j_call: TRBJ2-1
d_call: -
clone_size: once
cdr3_aa: CASSIPVSYNNEQFF
cdr3_nt: TGTGCCAGTAGTATACCGGTTTCCTACAACAATGAGCAGTTCTTC

v_call: TRBV5-6
j_call: TRBJ2-7
d_call: -
clone_size: -
cdr3_aa: CASSLSGLFYEQYF
cdr3_nt: TGTGCCAGCAGCTTGTCGGGACTCTTCTACGAGCAGTACTTC